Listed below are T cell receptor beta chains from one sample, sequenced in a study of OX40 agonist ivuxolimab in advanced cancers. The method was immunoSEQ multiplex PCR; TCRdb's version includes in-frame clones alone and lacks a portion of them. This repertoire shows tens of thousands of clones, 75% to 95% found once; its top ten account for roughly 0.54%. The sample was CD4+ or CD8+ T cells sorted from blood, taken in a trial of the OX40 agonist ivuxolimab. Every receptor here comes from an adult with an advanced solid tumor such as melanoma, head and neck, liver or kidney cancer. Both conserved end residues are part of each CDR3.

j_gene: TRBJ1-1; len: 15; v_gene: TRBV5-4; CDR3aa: CASSLYTGGNTEAFF
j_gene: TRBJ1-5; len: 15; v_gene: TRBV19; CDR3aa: CASRSHTNRANPQHF
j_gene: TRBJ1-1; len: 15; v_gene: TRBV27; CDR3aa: CASSLPGQGLTEAFF
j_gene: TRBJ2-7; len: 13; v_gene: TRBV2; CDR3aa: CASRRDPSYEQYF
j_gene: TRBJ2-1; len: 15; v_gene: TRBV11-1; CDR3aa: CASTPDGNDYNEQFF
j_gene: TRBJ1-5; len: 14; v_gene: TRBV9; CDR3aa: CASSATGGNQPQHF
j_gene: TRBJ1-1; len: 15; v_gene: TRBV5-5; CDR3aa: CASSLGIIGDTEAFF
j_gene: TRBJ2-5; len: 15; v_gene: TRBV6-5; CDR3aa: CASSLRRGAGETQYF
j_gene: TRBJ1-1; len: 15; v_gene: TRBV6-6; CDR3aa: CASSYLGQGATEAFF
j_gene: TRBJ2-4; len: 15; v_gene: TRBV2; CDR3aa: CASSEKGGSKNIQYF
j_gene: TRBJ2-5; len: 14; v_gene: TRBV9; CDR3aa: CASSAGQLQETQYF
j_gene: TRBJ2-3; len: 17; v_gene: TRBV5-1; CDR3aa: CASSPGRGTSSTDTQYF
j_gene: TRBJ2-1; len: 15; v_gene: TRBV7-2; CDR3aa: CASSPPVRSYNEQFF
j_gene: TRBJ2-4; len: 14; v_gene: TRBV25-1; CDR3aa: CASSGTGAKNIQYF
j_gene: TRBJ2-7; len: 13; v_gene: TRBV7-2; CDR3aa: CASSLEDRTEQYF
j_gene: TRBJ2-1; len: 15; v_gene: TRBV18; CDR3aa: CASSQLAGVMGEQFF
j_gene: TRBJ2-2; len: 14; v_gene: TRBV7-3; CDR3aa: CASSLSRSTGELFF
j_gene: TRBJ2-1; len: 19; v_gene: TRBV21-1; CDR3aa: CASSGGDIISLYYYNEQFF
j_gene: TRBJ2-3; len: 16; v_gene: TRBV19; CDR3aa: CASSLRPGAGTDTQYF
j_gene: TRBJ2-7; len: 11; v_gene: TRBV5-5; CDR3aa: CASSVTYEQYF
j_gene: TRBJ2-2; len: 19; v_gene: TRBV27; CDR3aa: CASSLFYLTSGGNTGELFF
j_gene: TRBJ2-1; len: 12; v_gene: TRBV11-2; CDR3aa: CASSPGGNEQFF
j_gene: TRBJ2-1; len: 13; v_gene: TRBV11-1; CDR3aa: CASSYNRVNEQFF
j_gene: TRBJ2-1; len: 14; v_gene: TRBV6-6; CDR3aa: CATLPGSSYNEQFF
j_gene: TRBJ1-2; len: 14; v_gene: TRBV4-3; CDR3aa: CASSQDRDSYGYTF
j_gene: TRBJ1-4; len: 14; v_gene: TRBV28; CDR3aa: CASSLPTTNEKLFF
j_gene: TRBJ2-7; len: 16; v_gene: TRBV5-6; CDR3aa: CASSRFRGPNGYEQYF
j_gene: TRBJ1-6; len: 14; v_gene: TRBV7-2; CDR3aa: CASSFGQGGSPLHF
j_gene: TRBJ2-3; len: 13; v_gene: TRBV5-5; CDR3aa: CARIGREFDTQYF